This TCR beta chain originates from a study of blood T cell repertoires in COVID-19. Study in general: Acute-phase and convalescent COVID-19 samples originated in the United States, Italy and Spain. T cells, B-cell-depleted T cells, or PBMCs provided the cDNA or gDNA that served as material.

The protocol was immunoSEQ multiplex PCR, while the TCRdb copy is restricted to in-frame clones and leaves out a portion. The sample includes about 180,000 clones, about 85% of them seen just once. Trimming removed 1 base from V and 4 bases from J, with 17 bases in between. Germline assignment: CDR1 MGHDK and CDR2 SYGVNS. The CDR3 spans 16 residues. Material for sequencing was peripheral blood. This TCR derives from a woman of 80 years or more with acute or convalescent COVID-19. The V and J genes are TRBV25-1 and TRBJ2-7, with D tentatively TRBD2 (6 bases). As DNA, the CDR3 is TGTGCCAGCAGTGAATCCCGGAACGACCGGGGGTACGAGCAGTACTTC. Encoded protein: CASSESRNDRGYEQYF.